What follows are 25 T cell receptor beta chains derived from one specimen sequenced in a study of T cell changes during pregnancy in multiple sclerosis. TCRdb's copy holds only in-frame clones and misses some; the assay was immunoSEQ multiplex PCR. The table includes about 50,000 clones, 94% detected once. Sequences were derived from CD4+ T cells from peripheral blood mononuclear cells, sampled in the third trimester of pregnancy. These receptors all come from a female donor with multiple sclerosis, enrolled in a pregnancy study.

The V and J genes are TRBV2 and TRBJ2-7; D remains unclear. The CDR3 is made up of 11 amino acids. Looked up from germline, CDR1 is SNHLY and CDR2 is FYNNEI. V lost 2 bases and J lost 4, with 3 bases in between. The CDR3 protein is CASSERYEQYF. The DNA of the CDR3 is TGTGCCAGCAGTGAACGTTACGAGCAGTACTTC.

The chain recombines TRBV12-2 with TRBJ2-5; no check of the table's D call, TRBD2, against the DNA was made. TRBV12-2 counts as a pseudogene. The CDR3 totals 17 residues. CDR3 sequence reads: CASRLAQRGGAGETQYF. In DNA, the CDR3 is TGTGCAAGTCGCTTAGCGCAACGCGGGGGGGCGGGAGAGACCCAGTACTTC.

J is TRBJ2-5 and V is TRBV9, with a weak D call TRBD2 (5 bases). Trimming took 2 bases from V and 1 from J, leaving 15 bases between them. The CDR3 is made up of 16 amino acids. Looked up from germline, CDR1 is SGDLS and CDR2 is YYNGEE. The CDR3 loop is CASSVAPVRAQETQYF. CDR3 coding DNA: TGTGCCAGCAGCGTTGCCCCCGTGAGGGCCCAAGAGACCCAGTACTTC. Full variable domain (outside the CDR3, taken from reference TRBV9 and TRBJ2-5): DSGVTQTPKHLITATGQRVTLRCSPRSGDLSVYWYQQSLDQGLQFLIQYYNGEERAKGNILERFSAQQFPDLHSELNLSSLELGDSALYFCASSVAPVRAQETQYFGPGTRLLVL.

The V and J genes are TRBV30 and TRBJ1-2, with 7 bases aligning to TRBD1. CDR3 length: 13 residues. V lost 2 bases, J lost 7 bases, and 7 bases stayed unmatched. Germline assignment: CDR1 GTSNPN and CDR2 SVGIG (reference sequence). CDR3 in amino acids: CAWSIDRAVGYTF. For the CDR3, the DNA is TGTGCCTGGAGTATTGACAGGGCTGTTGGCTACACCTTC.

The chain is built from TRBV2 and TRBJ2-5, with 7 bases that match TRBD1. Unmatched junction bases numbered 8, after V lost 5 bases and J lost 2 bases. Germline V lookup: CDR1 SNHLY, CDR2 FYNNEI. The CDR3 runs to 15 residues. CDR3 coding DNA: TGTGCCAGCAGTCAACAGGGGCCCTTACAAGAGACCCAGTACTTC. It is translated as CASSQQGPLQETQYF.

The rearrangement joins TRBV9 to TRBJ2-1; D may be TRBD2 (7 bases). V was shortened by 0 bases and J by 2 bases, with 9 bases between the two germline ends. Germline assignment: CDR1 SGDLS and CDR2 YYNGEE. CDR3 length equals 15 residues. CDR3 sequence (DNA): TGTGCCAGCAGCGTAGCGGGGGGCCCCTACAATGAGCAGTTCTTC. This translates into CASSVAGGPYNEQFF.

The rearrangement joins TRBV18 to TRBJ2-3, with 11 bases that match TRBD1. This CDR3 contains 15 residues. The trim removed 3 bases at V and 4 bases at J, leaving 3 bases unmatched. Germline lookup yields CDR1 KGHSH and CDR2 LQKENI. The CDR3 DNA reads as TGTGCCAGCTCACCGGGACAGGGGGTCGCAGATACGCAGTATTTT. Encoded protein: CASSPGQGVADTQYF. Full variable domain (remainder filled in from reference TRBV18 and TRBJ2-3): NAGVMQNPRHLVRRRGQEARLRCSPMKGHSHVYWYRQLPEEGLKFMVYLQKENIIDESGMPKERFSAEFPKEGPSILRIQQVVRGDSAAYFCASSPGQGVADTQYFGPGTRLTVL.

The V call is TRBV19, the J call TRBJ1-2; D call uncertain. The CDR3 runs 14 residues. CDR1 LNHDA and CDR2 SQIVND come from the germline V gene (reference sequence). The V and J ends lost 3 bases and 6 bases respectively, with 14 bases between them. CDR3 in DNA: TGTGCCAGTAGTATTGGAGGGAATGGGGATGGCTACACCTTC. Amino acids: CASSIGGNGDGYTF. Using reference TRBV19 and TRBJ1-2 for the parts outside the CDR3, the full variable domain is DGGITQSPKYLFRKEGQNVTLSCEQNLNHDAMYWYRQDPGQGLRLIYYSQIVNDFQKGDIAEGYSVSREKKESFPLTVTSAQKNPTAFYLCASSIGGNGDGYTFGSGTRLTVV.

The genes are TRBV7-2 and TRBJ2-5; 9 nucleotides line up with TRBD2. This CDR3 contains 17 residues. Germline lookup yields CDR1 SGHTA and CDR2 FQGNSA. V shed 5 bases and J 3 bases; nucleotides not matched to a gene: 13. The chain's CDR3 is CASSPRTSELPKETQYF. CDR3 coding DNA: TGTGCCAGCAGCCCCCGGACTAGCGAACTACCAAAAGAGACCCAGTACTTC.

The J gene is TRBJ1-4, the V gene TRBV29-1, with TRBD1 as a possible D gene (6 bases). The V gene's germline CDR1 is SQVTM and CDR2 ANQGSEA. Trimming took off 4 bases at V and 11 bases at J, with 20 bases between the two ends. The CDR3 has 14 residues. The CDR3 DNA reads as TGCAGCGTTGGGTGGGTGGGGGCGGGAGGGAAACTGTTTTTT. Protein: CSVGWVGAGGKLFF. The full variable domain, rest sourced from reference TRBV29-1 and TRBJ1-4, is SAVISQKPSRDICQRGTSLTIQCQVDSQVTMMFWYRQQPGQSLTLIATANQGSEATYESGFVIDKFPISRPNLTFSTLTVSNMSPEDSSIYLCSVGWVGAGGKLFFGSGTQLSVL.

The rearrangement joins TRBV6-1 to TRBJ1-2; D is unclear. Trimming shortened V by 0 bases and J by 4 bases, and 9 bases separated the two germline ends. This CDR3 spans 14 amino acids. In germline, CDR1 is MNHNS, CDR2 SASEGT. The CDR3, as DNA: TGTGCCAGCAGTGAAGCGCTCACAGCCTATGGCTACACCTTC. Its protein is CASSEALTAYGYTF.

DNA for the CDR3: TGTGCCAGCAGCCCTGTGGTACTAGCGGGGGGCATTAATGAGCAGTTCTTC. Translated, it gives CASSPVVLAGGINEQFF. The chain carries TRBV5-5 and TRBJ2-1; 12 positions match TRBD2. CDR1 is SGHKS and CDR2 is YYEKEE in the germline V gene (reference sequence). With 4 bases clipped from V and 7 bases from J, the junction kept 12 bases outside the gene matches. The CDR3 has 17 amino acids.

The chain carries TRBV7-3 and TRBJ2-1, with 7 bases identical to TRBD1. The V gene end was trimmed by 2 bases and the J gene end by 2 bases; junction bases not matched to a gene: 3. The CDR3 totals 15 residues. Germline values: CDR1 SGHTA, CDR2 FQGTGA. The CDR3 loop is CASSLEGAPYNEQFF. The CDR3 region has the DNA TGTGCCAGCAGCTTAGAGGGGGCCCCCTACAATGAGCAGTTCTTC.

This chain joins TRBV7-2 and TRBJ2-1; 7 bases agree with TRBD2. The CDR3 loop spans 15 amino acids. Germline lookup yields CDR1 SGHTA and CDR2 FQGNSA. V was pared by 5 bases and J by 4 bases, with 8 bases of the junction left unmatched. CDR3 bases: TGTGCCAGCAGCGGTTCCGGGACTACATACAATGAGCAGTTCTTC. Protein product: CASSGSGTTYNEQFF.

The chain couples TRBV30 to TRBJ1-2, with D perhaps TRBD1 (5 bases). The germline V and J ends were trimmed by 0 bases and 8 bases, with 13 bases remaining between them. The CDR3 has 13 residues. The germline V gene encodes CDR1 GTSNPN and CDR2 SVGIG (reference sequence). The CDR3 DNA sequence: TGTGCCTGGAGTGTACGGTGGGGGGACGGCTACACCTTC. This translates into CAWSVRWGDGYTF.

V is TRBV6-5 and J is TRBJ2-2; 11 positions agree with TRBD2. The junction had 4 bases not matched to a gene; V was cut back by 4 bases and J by 6 bases. The CDR3 sequence is 15 residues long. CDR1 is MNHEY and CDR2 is SVGAGI in the germline V gene. DNA of the CDR3: TGTGCCAGCAGTTTAGCGGGGGGGCTCTCCGGGGAGCTGTTTTTT. Its translation: CASSLAGGLSGELFF.

The V gene is TRBV9, the J gene TRBJ2-1, with 7 bases identical to TRBD2. V lost 5 bases and J lost 1; bases outside the gene matches: 6. Per germline, CDR1 SGDLS and CDR2 YYNGEE. This CDR3 has 15 amino acids. Written as DNA, the CDR3 is TGTGCCAGCAGTGATAGCGGGCTTTCCTACAATGAGCAGTTCTTC. This translates into CASSDSGLSYNEQFF.

The gene calls are TRBV7-3 and TRBJ2-5; 8 bases line up with TRBD1. This CDR3 contains 16 residues. V lost 3 bases to trimming and J lost 5 bases; unmatched junction nucleotides: 11. CDR1 is SGHTA, CDR2 FQGTGA, per germline. CDR3 DNA sequence: TGTGCCAGCAGCTTTTTAGGAAGGACAGGGTCCGAGACCCAGTACTTC. Translated, it gives CASSFLGRTGSETQYF.

This clone appeared a few times. The CDR3: CASSGPPRSYNSPLHF. CDR3 nucleotides: TGCGCCAGCAGTGGGCCGCCACGCTCCTATAATTCACCCCTCCACTTT. The chain is built from TRBV10-1 and TRBJ1-6, with D uncertain. The CDR3 is 16 residues long. V was shortened by 4 bases and J by 0 bases, with 10 bases between the two germline ends. CDR1 is WNHNN and CDR2 is SYGVQD in the germline V gene (reference sequence).

CDR3 nucleotides: TGTGCCAGTAGTATTGGCAAGCGGGAAATATGGACCGGGGAGCTGTTTTTT. Translation gives CASSIGKREIWTGELFF. This chain joins TRBV19 and TRBJ2-2; TRBD2 matches at 7 bases. The ends lost 3 bases at V and 5 bases at J; junction bases unmatched: 12. Looked up from germline, CDR1 is LNHDA and CDR2 is SQIVND (reference sequence). The CDR3 sequence is 17 residues long.

The J gene is TRBJ1-2, the V gene TRBV5-5; tentatively, D is TRBD1 (6 bases). Germline CDR1 reads SGHKS; CDR2 reads YYEKEE (reference sequence). The CDR3 runs 14 residues. The V gene lost 5 bases and the J gene lost 5 bases, with 16 bases spanning the gap. The CDR3 nucleotides read TGTGCCAGCAGTCTTCAGGGGAGGGAGTATGGCTACACCTTC. It translates to CASSLQGREYGYTF.

J is TRBJ2-5 and V is TRBV4-3; 8 bases line up with TRBD2. Germline loops: CDR1 LGHNA, CDR2 YSLEER. V shed 1 base and J 4 bases; nucleotides not matched to a gene: 8. This CDR3 is built from 16 residues. The CDR3 spells CASSQGGLAVSETQYF. In nucleotides, the CDR3 is TGCGCCAGCAGCCAAGGTGGACTAGCAGTTTCAGAGACCCAGTACTTC.

This rearrangement joins TRBV5-1 to TRBJ1-4; TRBD1 is a possible D gene (5 bases). The CDR3 length is 17 residues. The germline CDR1 and CDR2 sequences are SGHRS and YFSETQ. V dropped 4 bases and J dropped 2 bases, with 18 bases sitting between them. The CDR3 DNA sequence: TGCGCCAGCAGCCAATTGGAGAAACAGGCTACTAATGAAAAACTGTTTTTT. This gives the protein CASSQLEKQATNEKLFF.

The V and J genes are TRBV4-3 and TRBJ2-3; tentative D call: TRBD1 (7 bases). The CDR3 loop spans 17 amino acids. The germline V and J ends were trimmed by 8 bases and 1 base, with 22 bases remaining between them. Germline CDR1 is LGHNA and CDR2 is YSLEER. The CDR3 DNA follows: TGCGCCAGCGCAGGGGGGAGGCTAGCGCTTGGCACAGATACGCAGTATTTT. Translated: CASAGGRLALGTDTQYF.

The chain has TRBV4-3 and TRBJ1-2; TRBD1 is a possible D gene (6 bases). The V end lost 3 bases, the J end lost 0 bases, and 11 bases lay between the germline ends. The CDR3 has 15 amino acids. CDR1 is LGHNA and CDR2 is YSLEER in the germline V gene. The CDR3 sequence: CASSQSDRSNYGYTF. In DNA form, the CDR3 reads TGCGCCAGCAGCCAGTCCGACAGGTCTAACTATGGCTACACCTTC.